These 23 T cell receptor beta chains share one sample of origin, sequenced in a study of blood T cell repertoires in COVID-19. Measured with immunoSEQ multiplex PCR; TCRdb has only the in-frame clones, and not every one. Altogether about 160,000 clones are present, roughly 81% being singletons, with the ten largest covering approximately 1.1%. The sequenced sample consisted of peripheral blood. The receptors shown here come from a man aged 35 to 55 with acute or convalescent COVID-19.

This clone has a handful of counts. The chain links TRBV5-4 to TRBJ2-2; 8 positions match TRBD1. J was trimmed by 1 base and V by 3 bases; bases with no gene match: 5. This CDR3 has 16 residues. The V gene's germline CDR1 is SGHNT and CDR2 YYREEE (reference sequence). CDR3 sequence: CASSSGQGRNTGELFF. CDR3 nucleotide sequence: TGTGCCAGCAGCTCAGGACAGGGTCGGAACACCGGGGAGCTGTTTTTT. Using reference TRBV5-4 and TRBJ2-2 for the parts outside the CDR3, the full variable domain is ETGVTQSPTHLIKTRGQQVTLRCSSQSGHNTVSWYQQALGQGPQFIFQYYREEENGRGNFPPRFSGLQFPNYSSELNVNALELDDSALYLCASSSGQGRNTGELFFGEGSRLTVL.

This rearrangement joins TRBV7-9 to TRBJ2-7; tentatively, D is TRBD1 (5 bases). The germline gives CDR1 SEHNR, CDR2 FQNEAQ (reference sequence). The length of the CDR3 is 13 residues. Trimming cost V 3 bases and J 2 bases, with 8 bases left between them. In nucleotides, the CDR3 is TGTGCCAGCAGCTTGGTCAGGGCCTACGAGCAGTACTTC. It encodes CASSLVRAYEQYF.

The chain uses TRBV7-2 and TRBJ1-2, with D possibly matching TRBD1 (6 bases). Germline V gene data show CDR1 as SGHTA and CDR2 as FQGNSA. The CDR3 totals 15 residues. Deletions cut 5 bases from V and 7 bases from J, with 20 bases between. CDR3 residues: CASSHRVSPGSGYTF. The CDR3 DNA follows: TGTGCCAGCAGCCACAGGGTTAGCCCGGGGTCTGGCTACACCTTC.

The rearrangement uses TRBV27 and TRBJ1-6, with D maybe TRBD1 (6 bases). Germline-derived CDR1 and CDR2 are MNHEY and SMNVEV (reference sequence). V was pared by 6 bases and J by 1 base, with 13 bases between. This CDR3 region has 16 residues. CDR3 DNA: TGTGCCAGCAGCCCCCGGGGGGCGTCCTATAATTCACCCCTCCACTTT. Protein: CASSPRGASYNSPLHF.

V and J are TRBV3-1 (or the pseudogene TRBV3-2) and TRBJ1-1; TRBD1 aligns across 8 bases. The CDR3 contains 14 residues. After removal of 4 bases from V and 9 bases from J, the junction contained 10 bases not matched to a gene. Germline CDR1 LGHDT, CDR2 YNNKEL (reference sequence). CDR3 DNA: TGTGCCAGCAGCCGCGACTTGGACAGGGTGCAAGCTTTCTTT. Protein: CASSRDLDRVQAFF.

The chain combines TRBV6-5 with TRBJ2-3; TRBD2 agrees at 7 bases. Unmatched junction bases numbered 11, after V lost 8 bases and J lost 3 bases. There are 15 residues in the CDR3. Germline values: CDR1 MNHEY, CDR2 SVGAGI. The chain's CDR3 is CASHTNRLATDTQYF. In DNA form, the CDR3 reads TGTGCCAGCCATACTAACCGACTAGCAACAGATACGCAGTATTTT.

This sequence joins TRBV7-2 and TRBJ2-2, with 7 bases identical to TRBD2. V was pared by 5 bases and J by 3 bases, with 9 bases of the junction left unmatched. This CDR3 has 16 amino acids. CDR1 and CDR2 (germline): SGHTA, FQGNSA. CDR3 residues: CASSPQRGSHTGELFF. The CDR3 DNA reads as TGTGCCAGCAGCCCCCAGCGGGGCTCTCACACCGGGGAGCTGTTTTTT.

The chain joins TRBV19 to TRBJ1-3, with a weak D call TRBD1 (6 bases). CDR1 is LNHDA and CDR2 is SQIVND in the germline V gene (reference sequence). Trimming removed 4 bases from V and 1 base from J, with 14 bases in between. The CDR3 covers 16 residues. The chain's CDR3 is CASSTGDRSSGNTIYF. In nucleotides, the CDR3 is TGTGCCAGTAGTACCGGAGACAGGTCTTCTGGAAACACCATATATTTT.

This chain uses TRBV5-1 with TRBJ2-1, with TRBD2 identical over 7 bases. With 0 bases clipped from V and 5 bases from J, the junction kept 5 bases outside the gene matches. CDR1 is SGHRS, CDR2 YFSETQ, per germline. The CDR3 is made up of 15 amino acids. The CDR3 bases are TGCGCCAGCAGCTTGGGGCAGGGAGGGAACAATGAGCAGTTCTTC. Translated: CASSLGQGGNNEQFF.

In its sample, this clone was seen once. This sequence joins TRBV29-1 and TRBJ2-7; D might be TRBD1 (5 bases). V dropped 6 bases and J dropped 0 bases, with 12 bases sitting between them. This CDR3 has 13 residues. Germline V gene sequence: CDR1 SQVTM, CDR2 ANQGSEA. CDR3 residues: CSVHSQGSYEQYF. The CDR3 nucleotides read TGCAGCGTCCACTCGCAGGGCTCCTACGAGCAGTACTTC.

Only one count was recorded for this clone. The CDR3 nucleotides read TGCGCCAGCAGCCAAGAGACAGGGGCCTATGGCTACACCTTC. Its protein is CASSQETGAYGYTF. This chain uses TRBV4-3 with TRBJ1-2, with 8 bases identical to TRBD1. The CDR3 spans 14 residues. V lost 0 bases to trimming and J lost 4 bases; unmatched junction nucleotides: 1. Germline-derived CDR1 and CDR2 are LGHNA and YSLEER.

The chain carries TRBV6-2 or TRBV6-3 and TRBJ2-7; D perhaps matches TRBD1 (6 bases). The CDR3 totals 12 residues. CDR1 and CDR2 from the germline V gene are MNHEY and SVGEGT. The V end lost 6 bases, the J end lost 2 bases, and 8 bases lay between the germline ends. In DNA, the CDR3 is TGTGCCAGCAGCGACAGGCCCTACGAGCAGTACTTC. Translating gives CASSDRPYEQYF.

The chain employs TRBV11-3 and TRBJ2-1, with 9 bases identical to TRBD2. CDR1 and CDR2 (germline): SGHNT, YENEEA. V was pared by 1 base and J by 4 bases, with 2 bases of the junction left unmatched. The CDR3 consists of 15 residues. The CDR3 DNA is TGTGCCAGCAGCTTAGGAGCGGGGGGTTACAATGAGCAGTTCTTC. Protein: CASSLGAGGYNEQFF.

The chain employs TRBV19 and TRBJ1-2, with 7 bases fitting TRBD1. The CDR3 is made up of 16 amino acids. The junction had 10 bases not matched to a gene; V was cut back by 6 bases and J by 0 bases. Germline CDR1 is LNHDA and CDR2 is SQIVND (reference sequence). The CDR3 protein is CASSRDSTFSNYGYTF. The CDR3 DNA reads as TGTGCCAGTAGCCGGGACAGTACTTTTTCTAACTATGGCTACACCTTC.

This chain connects TRBV5-1 to TRBJ1-1, with no clear D. The V gene lost 4 bases and the J gene lost 4 bases, with 14 bases spanning the gap. The CDR3 totals 14 residues. CDR1 is SGHRS, CDR2 YFSETQ, per germline. The CDR3 protein is CASSEVNSGTEAFF. CDR3 DNA sequence: TGCGCCAGCAGCGAGGTAAATTCGGGCACTGAAGCTTTCTTT. The entire variable domain, with the rest obtained from reference TRBV5-1 and TRBJ1-1, is as follows: KAGVTQTPRYLIKTRGQQVTLSCSPISGHRSVSWYQQTPGQGLQFLFEYFSETQRNKGNFPGRFSGRQFSNSRSEMNVSTLELGDSALYLCASSEVNSGTEAFFGQGTRLTVV.

This clone was found once. This chain uses TRBV19 with TRBJ1-1; no reliable D call. Per germline, CDR1 LNHDA and CDR2 SQIVND (reference sequence). Trimming pared 8 bases from V and 1 base from J, leaving 14 bases between. CDR3 length: 14 amino acids. In DNA, the CDR3 is TGTGCCAGTGCCCTGTGGAGCCAGAACACTGAAGCTTTCTTT. The encoded protein is CASALWSQNTEAFF.

The V and J genes are TRBV6-2 or TRBV6-3 and TRBJ2-2, with TRBD1 matching 7 bases. The CDR3 spans 17 residues. The germline V gene encodes CDR1 MNHEY and CDR2 SVGEGT. Trimming removed 2 bases from V and 5 bases from J; junction bases left unmatched: 11. The CDR3 region has the DNA TGTGCCAGCAGTTACACCCGATACAGGGGACCGACCGGGGAGCTGTTTTTT. Its translation: CASSYTRYRGPTGELFF.

The chain joins TRBV14 to TRBJ1-2, with TRBD1 identical over 8 bases. Trimming took 4 bases from V and 5 from J; bases not matched to a gene: 6. Germline assignment: CDR1 SGHDN and CDR2 FVKESK. The CDR3 is 14 residues long. The CDR3 sequence: CASSPMTGVYGYTF. In DNA, the CDR3 is TGTGCCAGCAGCCCAATGACAGGGGTGTATGGCTACACCTTC.

This clone was found a few times. This chain uses TRBV7-9 with TRBJ1-6; no clear D. Germline assignment: CDR1 SEHNR and CDR2 FQNEAQ (reference sequence). V was shortened by 1 base and J by 6 bases, with 7 bases between the two germline ends. This CDR3 has 14 amino acids. This CDR3 is CASSLGQVNSPLHF. CDR3 DNA sequence: TGTGCCAGCAGCTTAGGGCAGGTTAATTCACCCCTCCACTTT.

The chain uses TRBV19 and TRBJ1-5; no reliable D call. Germline-derived CDR1 and CDR2 are LNHDA and SQIVND (reference sequence). The CDR3 has 16 residues. V dropped 3 bases and J dropped 3 bases, with 15 bases sitting between them. The CDR3 coding sequence is TGTGCCAGTAGTATTGATAACAGCTCCTACAATCAGCCCCAGCATTTT. Encoded protein: CASSIDNSSYNQPQHF. Supplemented by reference TRBV19 and TRBJ1-5, the full variable domain reads DGGITQSPKYLFRKEGQNVTLSCEQNLNHDAMYWYRQDPGQGLRLIYYSQIVNDFQKGDIAEGYSVSREKKESFPLTVTSAQKNPTAFYLCASSIDNSSYNQPQHFGDGTRLSIL.

V is TRBV2 and J is TRBJ1-2, with 9 bases lining up with TRBD1. The CDR3 extends over 13 amino acids. Germline V gives CDR1 SNHLY, CDR2 FYNNEI. Trimming cost V 9 bases and J 10 bases; bases outside gene matches: 12. CDR3 DNA: TGTGCCAGGCGCCTGAGGGACAGGGAAACCTACACCTTC. Translation gives CARRLRDRETYTF.

The chain joins TRBV28 to TRBJ1-1, with D possibly being TRBD1 (5 bases). Germline lookup yields CDR1 MDHEN and CDR2 SYDVKM. Trimming left V 7 bases short and J 2 bases short, with 17 bases between. This CDR3 has 15 residues. Here the CDR3 reads CASTEPGHANTEAFF. In DNA, the CDR3 is TGTGCCAGCACCGAACCCGGACACGCTAACACTGAAGCTTTCTTT.

V is TRBV19 and J is TRBJ2-3; perhaps TRBD1 as D (6 bases). Trimming stripped 7 bases from V and 3 bases from J, with 14 bases between. The CDR3 extends over 14 amino acids. Germline CDR1 and CDR2: LNHDA and SQIVND (reference sequence). The CDR3 bases are TGTGCCAGTACCATAGGGGGAGCGACAGATACGCAGTATTTT. This sequence encodes CASTIGGATDTQYF.